The 8 T cell receptor beta chains below come from one sample, sequenced in a study of T cell changes during pregnancy in multiple sclerosis. Method: immunoSEQ multiplex PCR; TCRdb's copy keeps in-frame clones and lacks some. The sample lists around 35,000 clones, roughly 90% seen once, with 4.5% in the top ten. The specimen comprised CD8+ T cells from peripheral blood mononuclear cells, sampled after pregnancy. These receptors came from a female donor with multiple sclerosis, enrolled in a pregnancy study.

The genes are TRBV19 and TRBJ1-2; 8 bases are shared with TRBD1. V was clipped by 6 bases and J by 8 bases; unmatched bases: 23. Germline V gene data show CDR1 as LNHDA and CDR2 as SQIVND (reference sequence). CDR3 length: 18 residues. CDR3 DNA: TGTGCCAGTAGCCCCCCCAGGGGGCGAGGTCGTTCTTACTGGGGCTACACCTTC. Translating it yields CASSPPRGRGRSYWGYTF. Full variable domain (remainder filled in from reference TRBV19 and TRBJ1-2): DGGITQSPKYLFRKEGQNVTLSCEQNLNHDAMYWYRQDPGQGLRLIYYSQIVNDFQKGDIAEGYSVSREKKESFPLTVTSAQKNPTAFYLCASSPPRGRGRSYWGYTFGSGTRLTVV.

CDR3 amino acids: CASKNAGDSYEQYF. CDR3 nucleotides: TGTGCCAGCAAGAATGCGGGGGACTCCTACGAGCAGTACTTC. The J gene is TRBJ2-7, the V gene TRBV6-5; 7 bases agree with TRBD2. This CDR3 region has 14 residues. V trimming: 7 bases; J trimming: 0 bases; junction bases outside the gene matches: 6. Germline V gives CDR1 MNHEY, CDR2 SVGAGI.

A single count supports this clone. CDR3 sequence (DNA): TGTGCCAGCAGCGTAATCGTATCAGGGGGCCCAGATACGCAGTATTTT. This gives the protein CASSVIVSGGPDTQYF. V usage is TRBV9 and J usage is TRBJ2-3; TRBD1 agrees at 8 bases. Germline CDR1 and CDR2: SGDLS and YYNGEE. V trimming: 1 base; J trimming: 4 bases; junction bases outside the gene matches: 8. The CDR3 is 16 residues long.

This clone was observed a single time. The V and J genes are TRBV4-2 and TRBJ2-4; TRBD2 matches 14 bases. The trim removed 4 bases at V and 4 bases at J, leaving 3 bases unmatched. CDR1 is LGHNA, CDR2 YNFKEQ, per germline. CDR3 length: 16 residues. CDR3 sequence: CASSLRTSGGKNIQYF. The CDR3 nucleotides are TGTGCCAGCAGCCTCAGGACTAGCGGGGGGAAAAACATTCAGTACTTC.

A single count supports this clone. V gene TRBV27 combines with J gene TRBJ2-7; a possible D gene is TRBD2 (5 bases). Germline lookup yields CDR1 MNHEY and CDR2 SMNVEV (reference sequence). The CDR3 has 13 residues. V lost 6 bases, J lost 3 bases, and 12 bases lay in between. The chain's CDR3 is CASSPYEGYEQYF. The CDR3, as DNA: TGTGCCAGCAGCCCATACGAGGGCTACGAGCAGTACTTC.

The V gene is TRBV5-1, the J gene TRBJ1-2; D unclear. The CDR3 length is 15 residues. Germline-derived CDR1 and CDR2 are SGHRS and YFSETQ. Trimming stripped 4 bases from V and 4 bases from J, with 17 bases between. Here the CDR3 reads CASSQEEGAIYGYTF. Written as DNA, the CDR3 is TGCGCCAGCAGCCAGGAGGAAGGTGCTATCTATGGCTACACCTTC.

This chain joins TRBV10-3 and TRBJ2-7, with 7 bases lining up with TRBD2. The CDR3 consists of 13 residues. The trim removed 5 bases at V and 2 bases at J, leaving 3 bases unmatched. Germline loops: CDR1 ENHRY, CDR2 SYGVKD. CDR3 protein: CAISSGGTYEQYF. CDR3 in DNA: TGTGCCATCAGTTCCGGGGGGACCTACGAGCAGTACTTC.

This chain uses TRBV6-6 with TRBJ2-3, with 9 positions matching TRBD2. The CDR3 runs to 15 residues. Germline CDR1 MNHNY, CDR2 SVGAGI (reference sequence). V lost 4 bases, J lost 4 bases, and 6 bases stayed unmatched. The CDR3 nucleotides read TGTGCCAGCAGTTCCAGCGGGGGGATGTCAGATACGCAGTATTTT. This codes for CASSSSGGMSDTQYF.